This record covers a single TCR beta chain. The antigen it recognizes is unknown. Base qualities are not provided; no much larger clone lies one nucleotide away. Collaborating institutions collected whole blood in K2EDTA tubes following their own protocols. For TCRbeta analysis, collaborators shipped samples in one of three forms: frozen whole blood, isolated PBMCs, or DNA extracted from either of those sample types. The data were taken from a study of blood T cell repertoires in COVID-19 (dated by TCRdb to 2019 to 2021). Notes on the research overall: The collaborator samples originated in the United States, Italy and Spain and spanned the acute and convalescent phases of COVID-19. The dataset comprised deeply sampled blood TCRbeta repertoires from subjects exposed to, actively infected with, or recovered from COVID-19. The material from the prospective study consisted of cDNA or gDNA derived from T cells, B-cell-depleted T cells, or PBMCs. Where available, HLA class I and class II types were taken from metadata supplied by the sample provider and were not determined by assay-based typing. The samples were drawn from two sources: the first 160 participants of the ongoing ImmuneRACE study, and 950 to 1,500 subjects contributed by 6 global collaborators. The sample metadata nearly always contained a de-identified subject ID, COVID-19 status, age in years and sex. The repertoires were made available in a free public database intended to serve as a resource for research on the immune response to SARS-CoV-2. Results and caveats for the whole study, not just this receptor: How much clinical and demographic metadata was included differed by source and by participant, and the metadata was provided uncurated.

Via the germline V gene (reference sequence), CDR1 is SGHNT and CDR2 YYREEE. Trimming removed 0 bases from V and 5 bases from J; the gene matches leave 0 bases unexplained. There are 13 amino acids in the CDR3, from cysteine to phenylalanine inclusive. Solely the CDR3 DNA is kept, with 39 bases framed from the first base. The immunoSEQ Assay, a bias-controlled multiplex PCR, was used to amplify TCRbeta CDR3 regions from genomic DNA. In the source study's methods: The number of nucleated cells in each sample was estimated by amplification of reference gene primers within the assay. To quantify the absolute abundance of each unique TCRbeta CDR3 rearrangement, sequence reads were collapsed and filtered. For each sample, productive Simpson clonality was calculated as the square root of Simpson's diversity index over productive rearrangements. This immuneACCESS table, as held by TCRdb, lists in-frame sequences with V and J called but not all clones. Of the missing ones, under half trace to an unresolved V gene in checked studies; the others have no known cause. Clone size and V and J calls were adopted from that table, with D and trimming inferred from the DNA. The sample table holds tens of thousands of clones, of which about 80% were seen once. 8.5% to 10% of the sample goes to the ten largest clones.

Sequencing input: peripheral blood. This clonotype was obtained from a human donor in a cohort sampled during active COVID-19. The chain uses TRBV5-4 and TRBJ2-5; TRBD2 lines up with 8 middle nucleotides. The CDR3 region reads CASSLAGGETQYF. The DNA sequence is as follows: TGTGCCAGCAGCTTGGCGGGAGGGGAGACCCAGTACTTC.